This T cell receptor beta chain was recorded in a study of cytomegalovirus exposure and HLA in healthy donors (dated by TCRdb to about 2017). For the wider study: An earlier analysis of roughly 570 of the donors reported about 260 Gb of sequence data and about 120 million unique TCR beta sequences obtained from 180 million or so T cells. An early release covering around 630 HLA-typed donors comprised approximately 290 gigabases of sequencing data and some 79 million unique TCR sequences. Among the 398 genotyped donors, approximately 77% belonged to the genetic ancestry cluster associated with self-reported Caucasian donors. The study aimed to test whether cataloging public T cell receptors could reveal signatures of past pathogen exposure. The T cell repertoires of under 700 subjects were profiled by immunosequencing and related to cytomegalovirus serostatus. Along with the approximately 650-subject first cohort, a separate validation cohort of over 90 different subjects was used. High-throughput TCR immunosequencing, statistical association of individual TCRs with disease status, and machine learning were combined to predict cytomegalovirus infection status. A later analysis re-analyzed previously published TCR beta repertoires from hundreds of donors and added high-resolution HLA genotyping to study TCR occurrence patterns. The later analysis used no new phenotypic data to find candidate immune exposures, relying instead on TCR beta sequences and their occurrence across donors. To decide whether each TCR beta V gene segment behaved as functional or pseudogenic, an earlier analysis of some 600 of the donors relied on high-throughput TCR beta sequencing. Alongside the repertoire data, information on donor age, sex, ethnicity and CMV serostatus was compiled. Genome-wide SNP genotypes for about 65% of the roughly 700 donors were used in a later genetic analysis, which treated that subset as a discovery cohort. All discovery cohort repertoires had been generated using a single sequencing platform. HLA typing included class I and class II loci at four-digit resolution. The number of donors typed differed by locus, with 629-630 for A, B, C, DRB1 and DQB1, about 500 for DQA1, 606 for DPA1, and 400 to 490 for DPB1. Because of strong linkage in the cohort, roughly five DR-DQ haplotypes were treated as single units for association and clustering. Across about 370 genotyped donors of the cohort, an average of approximately 200,000 unique TCR beta nucleotide sequences per donor were sequenced, and around 19% of those sequences were non-productive.

The cohort consisted of 650 to 850 healthy bone marrow donors. At the time of sampling, every cohort member was nominally healthy, though immune exposures that went unrecorded were likely present. The donor was CMV seronegative and was included in the group of a few hundred seronegative cohort members. A peripheral blood sample was collected from each donor, and TCR beta sequencing was performed on peripheral blood mononuclear cells. Genomic DNA extraction from the blood cell samples was performed with the Qiagen DNeasy Blood Extraction Kit. The CDR3, cysteine through phenylalanine, is 14 amino acids long. Of the read, only the CDR3 DNA is kept; its 42 bases are in frame from base 1. Per the germline V gene, MNHNS is the CDR1 and SASEGT is the CDR2. V loses 7 bases at its end and J loses 4 bases; junction bases beyond the gene matches: 8. The library was prepared using the immunoSEQ multiplex PCR assay. For the multiplex PCR, a mixture combining 60 forward primers for TCR Vbeta segments and 13 reverse primers for TCR Jbeta segments was used. The CDR3 region of rearranged TCR beta genes was amplified from genomic DNA by a multiplex PCR assay. On the Illumina HiSeq System, the amplified TCR beta libraries were sequenced as 87-base-pair reads. The paper's processing steps were these. A later analysis counted tens of millions of unique TCR beta chains across the 666 repertoires, and some 11 million of these chains were shared by at least two donors. To remove PCR and sequencing errors, raw reads were error-corrected and collapsed into unique sequences using a nearest-neighbor algorithm that merged closely related sequences. Alignment of CDR3 sequences to IMGT reference sequences was used to assign V, D and J gene segments. For a sequence to be retained, at least a six-nucleotide match to both a V gene segment and a J gene segment was required. Rearrangements were called productive when the CDR3 lacked stop codons and stayed in frame with V and J; all others were non-productive. Following IMGT convention, CDR3 was defined as the stretch from the second conserved V-encoded cysteine up to the conserved J-encoded phenylalanine. Sequences without an unambiguous match to a single V gene segment were excluded from the earlier analysis of several hundred of the donors. An earlier analysis of 587 of the donors called V segments functional above 56.7% productive rearrangements and segregating when the between-donor standard deviation exceeded 5%. A statistical classification framework was built for diagnosing cytomegalovirus status from the catalog of TCR beta chain sequences. In a later analysis, TCR nucleotide sequences were compared against IMGT/GENE-DB human TR gene sequences so that V and J genes could be assigned. Using the TCRdist pipeline, a later analysis assigned CDR3 sequences along with most-parsimonious VDJ recombination scenarios. A later analysis defined each TCR beta chain by its CDR3 amino acid sequence plus V-gene family, and excluded reads lacking a unique V-gene family. A later analysis removed 450 to 600 highly shared, low-generation-probability nucleotide sequences to deal with suspected cross-contamination and a sequencing artifact. In a later analysis, a clonal expansion index for each public chain was calculated from normalized within-repertoire ranks of inferred template counts. In a later analysis, generation probabilities were computed with a VDJ recombination model fitted to out-of-frame rearrangements, and the resulting probabilities were checked against IGoR. In a later analysis, hypergeometric tests were used to score TCR-TCR, TCR-HLA and TCR-CMV co-occurrence, with a repertoire-size bias correction applied to TCR pairs. To estimate false discovery rates, a later analysis permuted the HLA or CMV assignments 20 times. A later analysis grouped co-occurring TCRs with DBSCAN, adding TCRdist sequence similarity when clustering within HLA-allele-positive subsets. Repertoires with fewer than 30,000 or more than 120,000 public chains were left out of co-occurrence clustering, as were about 5 repertoires with anomalous nucleotide sharing. Here the immuneACCESS table is served through TCRdb, limited to in-frame sequences with V and J called. Missing clones are a known gap in these copies; in checked studies unresolved V genes cover under half, and the rest lacks a known reason. V, J and clone size reflect that table, while D and trimming were determined from the DNA. The sample table shows 90,000 to 100,000 clones, and roughly three quarters are seen once. The ten most abundant clones make up 6% to 8.5% of the sample.

Broader findings and caveats from the paper: In a later analysis, around 17,000 TCR beta sequences were associated with specific HLA alleles at a false discovery rate of 0.05. Because HLA typing was unavailable for some donors at each locus, only the typed subset was used in association tests. The cohort was sequenced for TCR beta chains only, and without alpha or paired-chain data the features that could be detected were limited. The authors suggested that the approach could potentially be generalized to other disease states and immunological phenotypes. Cytomegalovirus status was reported to be diagnosed by the classifier with high specificity and sensitivity in both the original and validation cohorts. According to a later analysis, most CMV-associated TCR beta chains appeared to be HLA-restricted, and the HLA associations seemed to be driven largely by CMV exposure. Assigning TCR associations to individual alleles was difficult when HLA alleles, especially DR and DQ, strongly co-occurred. In a later analysis, HLA-associated TCR beta chains showed more clonal expansion and lower generation probabilities than non-associated chains that were equally common. Roughly uniform sequencing depth across donors was assumed in presence/absence analyses, although this assumption may not hold. A further reported finding was that TCR beta sequences accurately predicted the HLA-A and HLA-B alleles for most subjects in the first cohort. A later genetic analysis associated a missense DCLRE1C variant with V-gene and J-gene trimming of TCR beta chains, and an independent cohort replicated the association. Immune exposure information for the cohort was limited to CMV serostatus. Some IMGT-functional V segments, including TRBV6-2 and TRBV6-3, could not be distinguished by the 87-base-pair reads and were therefore excluded. Across donors, most TCR sequences were observed very rarely, whereas some public TCRs were present in many individuals. Correlated functional status among segregating V segments might reflect linkage disequilibrium, but an unknown experimental factor could not be ruled out. The earlier analysis of 587 of the donors excluded 15 to 20 rarely observed V segments, including chromosome 9 orphons, because counts were too low. Three of the identified cytomegalovirus-associated TCR beta chains were confirmed in vitro to be specific for cytomegalovirus antigens. A later analysis reported that several top co-occurrence clusters appeared linked to parvovirus B19, influenza, CMV and Epstein-Barr virus. An earlier analysis of around 540 of the donors showed that most TCR beta V segments appeared in productive rearrangements either about 87% or about 30% of the time, which broadly matched IMGT annotations. In the study, about 150 TCR beta chains were listed as associated with cytomegalovirus. According to a later genetic analysis, donors in an Asian-associated ancestry cluster had fewer N-insertions in productive TCRs than the approximately 710-donor mean. In a later analysis, TCR association rates were found to vary across HLA loci, with the most associated TCRs seen for DRB1 alleles and the fewest for HLA-C alleles. A cluster of highly shared sequence variants was judged likely to represent a technical artifact of the sequencing pipeline.

A note on this clone: Its target antigen remains unknown. No much larger clone exists at a distance of one base, and base qualities are not known.

The origin of this receptor is a female donor in good health and CMV-seronegative. The chain is encoded by TRBV6-1 joined to TRBJ1-1; the junction holds 8 bases that match TRBD1. The sample taken for sequencing was PBMCs. For the CDR3, the sequence is CASTSTGEATEAFF. The DNA sequence reads TGTGCCAGCACCTCGACAGGGGAAGCCACTGAAGCTTTCTTT.